Shown below are 10 T cell receptor beta chains from a single sample sequenced in a study of OX40 agonist ivuxolimab in advanced cancers. Repertoires were generated with immunoSEQ multiplex PCR, while TCRdb's copy carries only in-frame clones and drops some. The repertoire holds tens of thousands of clones, with approximately 91% as singletons. Sequences were derived from CD4+ or CD8+ T cells sorted from blood, sampled in a trial of the OX40 agonist ivuxolimab. Source of these receptors: an adult with an advanced solid tumor such as melanoma, head and neck, liver or kidney cancer.

This chain connects TRBV5-1 to TRBJ2-3, with TRBD1 matching over 8 bases. The germline gives CDR1 SGHRS, CDR2 YFSETQ. J gave up 5 bases and V 2 bases, and 7 bases lay outside the gene matches. CDR3 length: 15 amino acids. CDR3 bases: TGCGCCAGCAGCTTCAGACAGGGGCAACTAGATACGCAGTATTTT. Translated, it gives CASSFRQGQLDTQYF.

The V gene is TRBV11-1, the J gene TRBJ2-5; 7 bases map to TRBD1. Germline CDR1 SGHAT, CDR2 FQDESV (reference sequence). The V segment lost 5 bases and the J segment 5 bases; nucleotides outside the gene matches: 14. The CDR3 sequence is 16 residues long. The CDR3 DNA sequence: TGTGCCAGCAGCCCGAGGGACAGAGCGAGCCGGGAGACCCAGTACTTC. Amino acid sequence: CASSPRDRASRETQYF.

V usage is TRBV7-9 and J usage is TRBJ2-7; D tentatively reads TRBD1 or TRBD2 (5 bases each). In germline, CDR1 is SEHNR, CDR2 FQNEAQ (reference sequence). The CDR3 loop spans 14 amino acids. Between the trimmed V and J ends, which lost 4 bases and 2 bases, there was a span of 12 bases. This CDR3 reads CASSSGTYPYEQYV. In DNA form, the CDR3 reads TGTGCCAGCAGCTCAGGGACCTATCCCTACGAGCAGTACGTC.

The rearrangement uses TRBV27 and TRBJ1-6; no clear D gene. V was clipped by 2 bases and J by 10 bases, with 9 bases between them. Germline loops: CDR1 MNHEY, CDR2 SMNVEV (reference sequence). CDR3 length equals 13 residues. CDR3: CASSLGVGSPLHF. The DNA for the CDR3 is TGTGCCAGCAGTTTAGGGGTTGGATCACCCCTCCACTTT.

This clone is a singleton in its sample. The chain combines TRBV11-2 with TRBJ2-1; D is possibly TRBD1 (5 bases). CDR1 and CDR2 (germline): SGHAT, FQNNGV. The CDR3 runs to 13 residues. V was clipped by 5 bases and J by 6 bases, with 11 bases between them. In DNA, the CDR3 is TGTGCCAGCAGCCTCGGACATCTCAATGAGCAGTTCTTC. Translated, it gives CASSLGHLNEQFF. Full variable domain (missing parts from reference TRBV11-2 and TRBJ2-1): EAGVAQSPRYKIIEKRQSVAFWCNPISGHATLYWYQQILGQGPKLLIQFQNNGVVDDSQLPKDRFSAERLKGVDSTLKIQPAKLEDSAVYLCASSLGHLNEQFFGPGTRLTVL.

This chain joins TRBV7-6 and TRBJ2-5; D perhaps matches TRBD1 (6 bases). Germline V gene data show CDR1 as SGHVS and CDR2 as FNYEAQ. The CDR3 runs to 13 residues. Trimming took off 5 bases at V and 2 bases at J, with 9 bases between the two ends. The CDR3 nucleotides read TGTGCCAGCAGCCCGGACAGACAAGAGACCCAGTACTTC. Its translation is CASSPDRQETQYF.

This rearrangement joins TRBV5-6 to TRBJ2-7; no definite D call. The CDR3 is 11 residues long. The germline V gene has CDR1 SGHDT and CDR2 YYEEEE. V dropped 0 bases and J dropped 6 bases, with 4 bases sitting between them. The CDR3 sequence: CASSLALEQYF. The DNA of the CDR3 is TGTGCCAGCAGCTTGGCCCTCGAGCAGTACTTC. The variable domain in full, with the rest retrieved from reference TRBV5-6 and TRBJ2-7, is DAGVTQSPTHLIKTRGQQVTLRCSPKSGHDTVSWYQQALGQGPQFIFQYYEEEERQRGNFPDRFSGHQFPNYSSELNVNALLLGDSALYLCASSLALEQYFGPGTRLTVT.

CDR3 region: CASSIGMNTEAFF. The CDR3 coding sequence is TGTGCCAGTAGTATTGGAATGAACACTGAAGCTTTCTTT. The chain employs TRBV19 and TRBJ1-1; D uncertain. Germline V gene lookup returns CDR1 LNHDA and CDR2 SQIVND (reference sequence). The CDR3 length is 13 residues. The V gene lost 3 bases and the J gene lost 0 bases, with 5 bases spanning the gap. Supplemented by reference TRBV19 and TRBJ1-1, the full variable domain reads DGGITQSPKYLFRKEGQNVTLSCEQNLNHDAMYWYRQDPGQGLRLIYYSQIVNDFQKGDIAEGYSVSREKKESFPLTVTSAQKNPTAFYLCASSIGMNTEAFFGQGTRLTVV.

This sequence joins TRBV30 and TRBJ2-1; TRBD2 aligns across 8 bases. The CDR3 loop spans 12 amino acids. V lost 3 bases and J lost 10; bases outside the gene matches: 5. Germline CDR1 GTSNPN, CDR2 SVGIG (reference sequence). CDR3 sequence reads: CAWSPLAGEQFF. The CDR3 coding sequence is TGTGCCTGGAGCCCTTTAGCGGGAGAGCAGTTCTTC.

The chain uses TRBV4-1 and TRBJ2-3; D unclear. V was clipped by 0 bases and J by 3 bases, with 16 bases between them. This CDR3 has 17 amino acids. Per the germline V gene, CDR1 is MGHRA and CDR2 is YSYEKL. In nucleotides, the CDR3 is TGCGCCAGCAGCCAAGAAGGTCTTACAGTTTTTACAGATACGCAGTATTTT. It yields the protein CASSQEGLTVFTDTQYF.